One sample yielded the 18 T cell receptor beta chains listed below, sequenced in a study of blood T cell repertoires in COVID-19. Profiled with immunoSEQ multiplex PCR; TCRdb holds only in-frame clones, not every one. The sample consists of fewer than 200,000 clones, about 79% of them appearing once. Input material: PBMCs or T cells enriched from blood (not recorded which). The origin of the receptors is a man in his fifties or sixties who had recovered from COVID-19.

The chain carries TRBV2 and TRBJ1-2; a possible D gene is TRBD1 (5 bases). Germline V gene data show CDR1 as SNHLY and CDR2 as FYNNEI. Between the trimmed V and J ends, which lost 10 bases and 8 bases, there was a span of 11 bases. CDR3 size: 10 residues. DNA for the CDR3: TGTGCCAACTCAGGGTTCGGCTACACCTTC. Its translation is CANSGFGYTF.

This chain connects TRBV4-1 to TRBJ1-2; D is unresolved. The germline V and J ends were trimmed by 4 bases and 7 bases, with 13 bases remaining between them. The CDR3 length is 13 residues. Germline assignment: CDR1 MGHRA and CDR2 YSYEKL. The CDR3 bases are TGCGCCAGCAGCCCCTTGCAATACAGTGGCTACACCTTC. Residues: CASSPLQYSGYTF.

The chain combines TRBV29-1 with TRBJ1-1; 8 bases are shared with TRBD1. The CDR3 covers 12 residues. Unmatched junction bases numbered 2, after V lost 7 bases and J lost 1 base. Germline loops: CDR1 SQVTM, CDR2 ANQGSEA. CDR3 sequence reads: CSGGTGNTEAFF. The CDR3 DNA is TGCAGCGGAGGGACAGGGAACACTGAAGCTTTCTTT.

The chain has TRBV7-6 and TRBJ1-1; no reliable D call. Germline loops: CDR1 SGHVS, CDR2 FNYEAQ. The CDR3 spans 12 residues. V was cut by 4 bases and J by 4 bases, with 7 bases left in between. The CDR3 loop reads CASSSGGTEAFF. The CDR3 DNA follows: TGTGCCAGCAGCTCGGGAGGCACTGAAGCTTTCTTT.

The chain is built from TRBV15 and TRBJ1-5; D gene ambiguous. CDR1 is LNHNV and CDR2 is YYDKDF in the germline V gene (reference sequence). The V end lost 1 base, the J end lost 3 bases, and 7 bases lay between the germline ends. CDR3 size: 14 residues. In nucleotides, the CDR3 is TGTGCCACCAGCAGAGGCGGGGTCAATCAGCCCCAGCATTTT. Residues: CATSRGGVNQPQHF. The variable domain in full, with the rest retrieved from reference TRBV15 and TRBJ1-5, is DAMVIQNPRYQVTQFGKPVTLSCSQTLNHNVMYWYQQKSSQAPKLLFHYYDKDFNNEADTPDNFQSRRPNTSFCFLDIRSPGLGDTAMYLCATSRGGVNQPQHFGDGTRLSIL.

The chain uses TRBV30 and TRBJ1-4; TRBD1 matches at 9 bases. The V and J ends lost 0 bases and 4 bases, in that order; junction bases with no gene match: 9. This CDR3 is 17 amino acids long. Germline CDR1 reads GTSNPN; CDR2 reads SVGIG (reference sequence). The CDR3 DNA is TGTGCCTGGAGTGTACCCCGACAGGGGGTGGGTAATGAAAAACTGTTTTTT. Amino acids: CAWSVPRQGVGNEKLFF.

CDR3 amino acids: CASRDRGYSPLHF. In DNA, the CDR3 is TGTGCCAGCCGTGACAGGGGGTATTCACCCCTCCACTTT. The V gene is TRBV19, the J gene TRBJ1-6; 9 nucleotides line up with TRBD1. V lost 9 bases to trimming and J lost 8 bases; unmatched junction nucleotides: 5. This CDR3 is 13 amino acids long. Germline CDR1 and CDR2: LNHDA and SQIVND (reference sequence). Together with reference TRBV19 and TRBJ1-6, the CDR3 gives the full variable domain: DGGITQSPKYLFRKEGQNVTLSCEQNLNHDAMYWYRQDPGQGLRLIYYSQIVNDFQKGDIAEGYSVSREKKESFPLTVTSAQKNPTAFYLCASRDRGYSPLHFGNGTRLTVT.

CDR3 in DNA: TGTGCCTGGAGTGTTTCGTATAGCAATCAGCCCCAGCATTTT. Protein sequence: CAWSVSYSNQPQHF. J is TRBJ1-5 and V is TRBV30; no reliable D call. V shed 0 bases and J shed 0 bases, with 6 bases lying between them. Germline-derived CDR1 and CDR2 are GTSNPN and SVGIG (reference sequence). The CDR3 runs to 14 residues.

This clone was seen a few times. CDR3 DNA: TGTGCCAGCAGCATGGGACAGGGAACAGATACGCAGTATTTT. Amino acids: CASSMGQGTDTQYF. The chain combines TRBV5-6 with TRBJ2-3, with 9 bases matching TRBD1. The CDR3 sequence is 14 residues long. Looked up from germline, CDR1 is SGHDT and CDR2 is YYEEEE. Unmatched junction bases numbered 3, after V lost 4 bases and J lost 3 bases.

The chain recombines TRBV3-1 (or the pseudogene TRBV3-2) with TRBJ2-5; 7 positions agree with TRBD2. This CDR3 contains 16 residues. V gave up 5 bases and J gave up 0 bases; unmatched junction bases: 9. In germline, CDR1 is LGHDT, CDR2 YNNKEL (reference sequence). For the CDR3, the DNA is TGTGCCAGCAGCTACGGACTAGAAACGTACCAAGAGACCCAGTACTTC. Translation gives CASSYGLETYQETQYF.

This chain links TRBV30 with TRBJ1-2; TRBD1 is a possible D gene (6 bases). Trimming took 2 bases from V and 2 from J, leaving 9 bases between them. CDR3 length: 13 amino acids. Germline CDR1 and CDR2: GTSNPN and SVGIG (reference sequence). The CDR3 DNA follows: TGTGCCTGGAGTCGGGGGGCGAACTATGGCTACACCTTC. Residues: CAWSRGANYGYTF.

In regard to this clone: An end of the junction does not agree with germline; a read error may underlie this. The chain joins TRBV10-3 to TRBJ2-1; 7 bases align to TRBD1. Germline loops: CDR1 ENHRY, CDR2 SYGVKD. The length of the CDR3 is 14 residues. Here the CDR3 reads CATSASDRAITVVF. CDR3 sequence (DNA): TGTGCCACCTCAGCCTCAGACAGGGCGATCACGGTCGTCTTC.

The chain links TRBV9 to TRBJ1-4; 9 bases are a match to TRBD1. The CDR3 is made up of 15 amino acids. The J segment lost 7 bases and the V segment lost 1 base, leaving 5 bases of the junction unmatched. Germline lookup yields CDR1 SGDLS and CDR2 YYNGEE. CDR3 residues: CASSVSQGAGEKLFF. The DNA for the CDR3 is TGTGCCAGCAGCGTATCACAGGGGGCGGGTGAAAAACTGTTTTTT.

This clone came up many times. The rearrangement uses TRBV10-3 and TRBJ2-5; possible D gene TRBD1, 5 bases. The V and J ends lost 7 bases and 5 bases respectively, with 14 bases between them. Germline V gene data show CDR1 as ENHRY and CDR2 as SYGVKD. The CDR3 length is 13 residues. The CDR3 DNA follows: TGTGCCATCAAGCAGGGTCCTGGGGAGACCCAGTACTTC. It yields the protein CAIKQGPGETQYF.

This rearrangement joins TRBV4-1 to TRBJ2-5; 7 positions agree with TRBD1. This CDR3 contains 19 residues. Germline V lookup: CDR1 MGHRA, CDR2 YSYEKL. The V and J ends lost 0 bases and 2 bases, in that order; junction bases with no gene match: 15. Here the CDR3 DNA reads TGCGCCAGCAGCCAAGAGGATGAAGGGGGCTTTCCCTCACAAGAGACCCAGTACTTC. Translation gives CASSQEDEGGFPSQETQYF.

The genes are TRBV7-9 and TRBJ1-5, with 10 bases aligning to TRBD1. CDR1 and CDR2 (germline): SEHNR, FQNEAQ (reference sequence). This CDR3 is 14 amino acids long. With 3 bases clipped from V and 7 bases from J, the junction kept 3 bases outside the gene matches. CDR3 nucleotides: TGTGCCAGCAGCTTGGGACAGGGGACCCAGCCCCAGCATTTT. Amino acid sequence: CASSLGQGTQPQHF.

The CDR3 is CASSIDAAGQGYEQYF. The CDR3 nucleotides are TGTGCCAGTAGTATAGACGCTGCGGGACAGGGCTACGAGCAGTACTTC. This chain links TRBV19 with TRBJ2-7; 9 bases align to TRBD1. J lost 3 bases, V lost 0 bases, and 6 bases had no gene match. The CDR3 extends over 16 amino acids. The germline CDR1 and CDR2 sequences are LNHDA and SQIVND (reference sequence).

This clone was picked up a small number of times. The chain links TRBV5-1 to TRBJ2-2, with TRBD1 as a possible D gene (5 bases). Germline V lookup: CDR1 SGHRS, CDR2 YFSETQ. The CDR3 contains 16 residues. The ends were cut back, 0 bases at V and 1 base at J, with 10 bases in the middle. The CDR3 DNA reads TGCGCCAGCAGCTTGGAGGGGCAGGGGAACACCGGGGAGCTGTTTTTT. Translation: CASSLEGQGNTGELFF.